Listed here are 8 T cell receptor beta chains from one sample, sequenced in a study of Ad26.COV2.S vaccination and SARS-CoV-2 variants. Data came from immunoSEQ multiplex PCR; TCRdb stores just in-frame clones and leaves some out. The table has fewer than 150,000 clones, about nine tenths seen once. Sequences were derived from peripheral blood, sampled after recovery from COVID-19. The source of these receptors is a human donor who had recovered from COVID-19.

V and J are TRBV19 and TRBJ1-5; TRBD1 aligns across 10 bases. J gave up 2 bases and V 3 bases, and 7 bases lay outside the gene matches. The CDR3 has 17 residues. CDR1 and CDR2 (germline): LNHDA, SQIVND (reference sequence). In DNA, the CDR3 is TGTGCCAGTAGTATCGGGACAGGGGCACATCGCAATCAGCCCCAGCATTTT. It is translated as CASSIGTGAHRNQPQHF.

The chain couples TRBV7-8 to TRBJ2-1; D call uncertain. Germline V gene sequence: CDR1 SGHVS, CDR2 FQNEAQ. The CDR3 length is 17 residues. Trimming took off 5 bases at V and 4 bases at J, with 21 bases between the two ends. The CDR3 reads CASSPGPTFLLYNEQFF. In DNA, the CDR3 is TGTGCCAGCAGCCCGGGTCCCACTTTCCTATTATACAATGAGCAGTTCTTC.

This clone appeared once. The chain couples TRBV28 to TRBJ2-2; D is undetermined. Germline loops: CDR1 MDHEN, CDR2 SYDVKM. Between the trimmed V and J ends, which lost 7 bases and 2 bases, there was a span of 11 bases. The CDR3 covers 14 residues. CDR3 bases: TGTGCCAGCAAGGAACAGATAAACACCGGGGAGCTGTTTTTT. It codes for CASKEQINTGELFF. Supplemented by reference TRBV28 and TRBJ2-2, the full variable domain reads DVKVTQSSRYLVKRTGEKVFLECVQDMDHENMFWYRQDPGLGLRLIYFSYDVKMKEKGDIPEGYSVSREKKERFSLILESASTNQTSMYLCASKEQINTGELFFGEGSRLTVL.

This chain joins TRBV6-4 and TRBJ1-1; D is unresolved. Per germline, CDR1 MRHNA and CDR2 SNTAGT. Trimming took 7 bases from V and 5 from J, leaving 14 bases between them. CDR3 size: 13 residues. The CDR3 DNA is TGTGCCAGCAAGTCGAAGGCTGGTACTGAAGCTTTCTTT. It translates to CASKSKAGTEAFF.

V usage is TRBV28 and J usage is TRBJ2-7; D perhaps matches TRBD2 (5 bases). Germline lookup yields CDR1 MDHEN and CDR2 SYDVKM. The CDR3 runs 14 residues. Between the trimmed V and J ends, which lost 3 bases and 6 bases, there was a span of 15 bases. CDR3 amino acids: CASSFHQLVSEQYF. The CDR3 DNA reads TGTGCCAGCAGTTTCCACCAACTAGTAAGCGAGCAGTACTTC.

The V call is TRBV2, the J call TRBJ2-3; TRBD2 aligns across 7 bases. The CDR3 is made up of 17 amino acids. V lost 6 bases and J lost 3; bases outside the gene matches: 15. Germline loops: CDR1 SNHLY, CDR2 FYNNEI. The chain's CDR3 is CASSGLLSGDRTDTQYF. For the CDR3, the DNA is TGTGCCAGCAGCGGATTACTAAGCGGGGATAGGACAGATACGCAGTATTTT.

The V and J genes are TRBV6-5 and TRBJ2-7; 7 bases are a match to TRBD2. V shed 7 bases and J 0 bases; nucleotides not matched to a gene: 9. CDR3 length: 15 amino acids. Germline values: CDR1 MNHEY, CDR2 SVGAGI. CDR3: CASNKAGHSSYEQYF. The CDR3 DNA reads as TGTGCCAGCAACAAAGCGGGGCACAGCTCCTACGAGCAGTACTTC.

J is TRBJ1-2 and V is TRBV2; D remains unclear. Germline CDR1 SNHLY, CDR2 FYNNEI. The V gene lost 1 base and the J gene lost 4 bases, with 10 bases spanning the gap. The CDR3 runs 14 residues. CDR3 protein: CASSEVSAAYGYTF. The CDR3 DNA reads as TGTGCCAGCAGTGAAGTCTCGGCAGCCTATGGCTACACCTTC.